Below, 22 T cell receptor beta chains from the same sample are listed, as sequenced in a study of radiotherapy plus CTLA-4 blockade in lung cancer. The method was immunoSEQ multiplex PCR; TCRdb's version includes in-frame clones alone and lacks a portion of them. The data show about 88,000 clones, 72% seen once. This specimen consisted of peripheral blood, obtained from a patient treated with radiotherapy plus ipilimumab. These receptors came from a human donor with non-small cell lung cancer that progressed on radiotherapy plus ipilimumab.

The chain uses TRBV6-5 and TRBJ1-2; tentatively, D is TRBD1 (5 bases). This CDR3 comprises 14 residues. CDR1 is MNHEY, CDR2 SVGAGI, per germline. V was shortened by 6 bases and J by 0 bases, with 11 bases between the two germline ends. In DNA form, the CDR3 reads TGTGCCAGCAGCTACCTACAGGCTAACTATGGCTACACCTTC. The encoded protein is CASSYLQANYGYTF.

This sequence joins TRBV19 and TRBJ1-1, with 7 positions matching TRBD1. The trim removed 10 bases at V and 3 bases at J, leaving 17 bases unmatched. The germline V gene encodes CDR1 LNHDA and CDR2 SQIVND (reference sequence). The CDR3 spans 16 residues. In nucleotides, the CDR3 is TGTGCCACCTCCCGCTTCAAGGGGGCGGAGGACACTGAAGCTTTCTTT. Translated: CATSRFKGAEDTEAFF.

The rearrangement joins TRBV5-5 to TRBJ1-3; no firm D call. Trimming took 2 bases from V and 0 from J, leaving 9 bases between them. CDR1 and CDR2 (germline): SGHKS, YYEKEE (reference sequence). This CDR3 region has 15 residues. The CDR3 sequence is CASSFDGYSGNTIYF. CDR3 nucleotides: TGTGCCAGCAGCTTTGACGGATACTCTGGAAACACCATATATTTT.

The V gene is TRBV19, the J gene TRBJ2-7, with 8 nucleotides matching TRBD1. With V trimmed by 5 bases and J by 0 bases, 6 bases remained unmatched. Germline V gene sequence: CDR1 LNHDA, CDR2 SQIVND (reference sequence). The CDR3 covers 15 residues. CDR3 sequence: CASSPRQGSSYEQYF. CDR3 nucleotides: TGTGCCAGTAGTCCACGACAGGGGAGCTCCTACGAGCAGTACTTC.

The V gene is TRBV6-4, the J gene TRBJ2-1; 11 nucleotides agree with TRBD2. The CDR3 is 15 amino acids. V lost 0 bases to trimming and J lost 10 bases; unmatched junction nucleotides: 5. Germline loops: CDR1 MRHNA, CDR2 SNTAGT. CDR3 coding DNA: TGTGCCAGCAGTGACTCACTAGCGGGAGTGAGGGAGCAGTTCTTC. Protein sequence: CASSDSLAGVREQFF.

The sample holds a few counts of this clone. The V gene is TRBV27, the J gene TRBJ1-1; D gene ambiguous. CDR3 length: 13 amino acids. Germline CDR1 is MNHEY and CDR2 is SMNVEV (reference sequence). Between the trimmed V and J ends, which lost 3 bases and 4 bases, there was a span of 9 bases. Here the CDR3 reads CASSFAGSTEAFF. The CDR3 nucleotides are TGTGCCAGCAGTTTTGCGGGGAGCACTGAAGCTTTCTTT.

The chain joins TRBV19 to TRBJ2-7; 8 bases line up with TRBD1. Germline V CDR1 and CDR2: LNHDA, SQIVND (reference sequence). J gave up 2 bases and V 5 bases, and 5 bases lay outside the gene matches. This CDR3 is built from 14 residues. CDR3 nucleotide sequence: TGTGCCAGTAGTGGGGGACAGGAGGCCTACGAGCAGTACTTC. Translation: CASSGGQEAYEQYF.

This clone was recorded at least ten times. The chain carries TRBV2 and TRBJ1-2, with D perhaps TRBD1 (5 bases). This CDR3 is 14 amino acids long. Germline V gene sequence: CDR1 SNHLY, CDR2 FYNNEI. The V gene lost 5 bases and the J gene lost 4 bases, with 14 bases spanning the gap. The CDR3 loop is CASSIQGLIYGYTF. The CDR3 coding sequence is TGTGCCAGCAGTATCCAGGGACTAATCTATGGCTACACCTTC. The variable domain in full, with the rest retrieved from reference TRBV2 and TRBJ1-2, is EPEVTQTPSHQVTQMGQEVILRCVPISNHLYFYWYRQILGQKVEFLVSFYNNEISEKSEIFDDQFSVERPDGSNFTLKIRSTKLEDSAMYFCASSIQGLIYGYTFGSGTRLTVV.

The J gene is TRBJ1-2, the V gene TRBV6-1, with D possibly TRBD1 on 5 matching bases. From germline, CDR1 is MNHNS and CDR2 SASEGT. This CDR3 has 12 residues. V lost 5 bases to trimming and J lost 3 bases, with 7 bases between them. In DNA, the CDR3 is TGTGCCAGCAGTTCACAGGACTATGGCTACACCTTC. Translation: CASSSQDYGYTF.

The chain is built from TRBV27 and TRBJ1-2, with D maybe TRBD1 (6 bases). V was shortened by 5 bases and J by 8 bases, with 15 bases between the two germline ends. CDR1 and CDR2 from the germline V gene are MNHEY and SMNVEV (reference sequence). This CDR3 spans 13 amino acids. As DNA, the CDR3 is TGTGCCAGCAGTGGGCGGGGGGCTAAGGGCTACACCTTC. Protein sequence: CASSGRGAKGYTF.

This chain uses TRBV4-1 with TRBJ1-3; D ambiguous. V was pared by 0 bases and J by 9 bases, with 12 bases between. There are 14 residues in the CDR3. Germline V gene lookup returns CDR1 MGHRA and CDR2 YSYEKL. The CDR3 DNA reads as TGCGCCAGCAGCCAAGAAAGGGCGGTGAGCACCATATATTTT. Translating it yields CASSQERAVSTIYF.

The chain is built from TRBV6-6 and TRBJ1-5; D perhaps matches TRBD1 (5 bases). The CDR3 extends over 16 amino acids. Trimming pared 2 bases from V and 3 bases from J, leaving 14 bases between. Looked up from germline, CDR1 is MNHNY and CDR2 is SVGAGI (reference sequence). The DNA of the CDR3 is TGTGCCAGCAGTTACACGGAGGGGAGCATCAATCAGCCCCAGCATTTT. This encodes CASSYTEGSINQPQHF.

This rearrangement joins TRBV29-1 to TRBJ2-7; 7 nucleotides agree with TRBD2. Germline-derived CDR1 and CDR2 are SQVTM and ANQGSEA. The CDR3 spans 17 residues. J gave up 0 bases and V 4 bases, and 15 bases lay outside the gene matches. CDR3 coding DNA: TGCAGCGTTGGGGAGGGAGGGGAACGCTTGAGCTCCTACGAGCAGTACTTC. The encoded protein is CSVGEGGERLSSYEQYF.

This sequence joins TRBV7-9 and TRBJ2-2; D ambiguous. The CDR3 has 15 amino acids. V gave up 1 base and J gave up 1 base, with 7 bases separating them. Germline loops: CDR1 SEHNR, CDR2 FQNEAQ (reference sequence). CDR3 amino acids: CASSLVAQNTGELFF. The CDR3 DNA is TGTGCCAGCAGCTTAGTGGCGCAGAACACCGGGGAGCTGTTTTTT.

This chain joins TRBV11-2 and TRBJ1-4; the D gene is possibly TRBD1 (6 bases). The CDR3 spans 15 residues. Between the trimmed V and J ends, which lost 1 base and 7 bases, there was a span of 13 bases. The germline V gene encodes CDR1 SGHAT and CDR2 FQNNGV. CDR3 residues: CASSLAAGEIEKLFF. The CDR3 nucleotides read TGTGCCAGCAGCTTAGCTGCAGGGGAAATTGAAAAACTGTTTTTT. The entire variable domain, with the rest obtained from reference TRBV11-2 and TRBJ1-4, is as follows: EAGVAQSPRYKIIEKRQSVAFWCNPISGHATLYWYQQILGQGPKLLIQFQNNGVVDDSQLPKDRFSAERLKGVDSTLKIQPAKLEDSAVYLCASSLAAGEIEKLFFGSGTQLSVL.

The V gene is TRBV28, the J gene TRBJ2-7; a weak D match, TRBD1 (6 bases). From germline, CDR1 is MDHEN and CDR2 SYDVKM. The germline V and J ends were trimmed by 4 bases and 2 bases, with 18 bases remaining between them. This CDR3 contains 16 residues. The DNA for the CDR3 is TGTGCCAGCAGTTCCTACTGGTATGGGACAACCTACGAGCAGTACTTC. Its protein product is CASSSYWYGTTYEQYF.

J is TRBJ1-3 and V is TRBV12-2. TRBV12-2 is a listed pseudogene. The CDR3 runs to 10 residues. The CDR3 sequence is CASRLGGFYF. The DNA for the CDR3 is TGTGCAAGTCGCTTAGGTGGATTCTATTTT.

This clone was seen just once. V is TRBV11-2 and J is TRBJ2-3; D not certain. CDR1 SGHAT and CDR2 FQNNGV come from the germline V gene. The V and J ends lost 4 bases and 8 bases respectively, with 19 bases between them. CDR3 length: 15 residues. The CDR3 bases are TGTGCCAGCAGCTCCTCTATCGGGCCAGGTGGTACGCAGTATTTT. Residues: CASSSSIGPGGTQYF.

As DNA, the CDR3 is TGCGCCAGCAGCCAAGACGGCGGGACCGGGGAGCTGTTTTTT. Its protein product is CASSQDGGTGELFF. V usage is TRBV4-3 and J usage is TRBJ2-2; D is possibly TRBD2 (5 bases). Trimming removed 0 bases at V and 5 bases at J, with 7 bases between. This CDR3 has 14 amino acids. Germline CDR1 is LGHNA and CDR2 is YSLEER.

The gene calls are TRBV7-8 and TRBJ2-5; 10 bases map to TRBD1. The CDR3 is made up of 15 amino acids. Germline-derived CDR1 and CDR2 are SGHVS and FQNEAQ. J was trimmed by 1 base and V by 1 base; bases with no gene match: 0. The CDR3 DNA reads TGTGCCAGCAGCTTAGGGACAGGGGGCCAAGAGACCCAGTACTTC. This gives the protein CASSLGTGGQETQYF.

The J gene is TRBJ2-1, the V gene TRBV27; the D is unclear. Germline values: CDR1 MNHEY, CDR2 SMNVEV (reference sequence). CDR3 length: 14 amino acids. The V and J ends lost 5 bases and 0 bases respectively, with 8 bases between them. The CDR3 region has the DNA TGTGCCAGCAGTGTGGCAGGCTCCTACAATGAGCAGTTCTTC. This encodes CASSVAGSYNEQFF.

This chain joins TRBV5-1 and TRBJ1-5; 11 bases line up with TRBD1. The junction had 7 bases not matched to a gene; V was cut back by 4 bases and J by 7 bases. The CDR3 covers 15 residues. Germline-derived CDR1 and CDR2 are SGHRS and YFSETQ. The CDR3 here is CASSEGQGVGQPQHF. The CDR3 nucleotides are TGCGCCAGCAGCGAGGGACAGGGGGTAGGGCAGCCCCAGCATTTT.